The 5 T cell receptor beta chains reported below all come from one sample, sequenced in a study of T cell repertoires in cytomegalovirus infection. No cognate antigen is known for these TCRs. TCRdb fed the reads into MiXCR, producing one record per CDR3 protein. The sample has about 740,000 distinct CDR3 sequences; roughly 33% are singletons. The sequencing here drew on cultured PBMCs, taken from culture after CMV antigen stimulation. These receptors were collected from a human donor in good health (CMV status not recorded). Some clones in this sample may be carry-over from other donors' samples.

At least ten counts were recorded for this clonotype. The V gene is TRBV7-2, the J gene TRBJ2-3; 7 nucleotides align to TRBD2. Germline V CDR1 and CDR2: SGHTA, FQGNSA. J gave up 4 bases and V 8 bases, and 12 bases lay outside the gene matches. The CDR3 extends over 15 amino acids. This CDR3 reads CASGHGGVVADTQYF. The CDR3 region has the DNA TGTGCCAGCGGTCATGGGGGGGTCGTTGCAGATACGCAGTATTTT.

J is TRBJ2-7 and V is TRBV28; TRBD2 aligns across 7 bases. V trimming: 7 bases; J trimming: 5 bases; junction bases outside the gene matches: 8. Germline lookup yields CDR1 MDHEN and CDR2 SYDVKM. This CDR3 contains 13 residues. DNA of the CDR3: TGTGCCAGCACCTCGGGGGGTAGCGACGAGCAGTACTTC. It translates to CASTSGGSDEQYF.

This clonotype was seen at least ten times. The V gene is TRBV7-2, the J gene TRBJ1-2; a possible D gene is TRBD1 (5 bases). There are 13 residues in the CDR3. CDR1 and CDR2 from the germline V gene are SGHTA and FQGNSA. Trimming shortened V by 7 bases and J by 6 bases, and 15 bases separated the two germline ends. The CDR3 here is CASTNSGTNGYTF. Here the CDR3 DNA reads TGTGCCAGCACCAATTCCGGGACGAATGGCTACACCTTC.

The chain uses TRBV12-3 or TRBV12-4 and TRBJ1-2, with a tentative D call TRBD1 (5 bases). V was cut by 5 bases and J by 4 bases, with 14 bases left in between. CDR3 length equals 14 residues. This CDR3 reads CASSTQAKGYGYTF. CDR3 nucleotides: TGTGCCAGCAGTACACAGGCCAAAGGCTATGGCTACACCTTC.

This chain joins TRBV7-9 and TRBJ1-3; TRBD1 might be the D (5 bases). This CDR3 contains 17 residues. V gave up 1 base and J gave up 3 bases, with 16 bases separating them. Looked up from germline, CDR1 is SEHNR and CDR2 is FQNEAQ (reference sequence). CDR3 sequence (DNA): TGTGCCAGCAGCTTAGACCCGGGACGGCAATATGGAAACACCATATATTTT. Translating it yields CASSLDPGRQYGNTIYF.